This T cell receptor beta chain appears in the sequencing data of a study of T cell repertoires in cytomegalovirus infection. CDR1 is MDHEN and CDR2 is SYDVKM in the germline V gene. V shed 7 bases and J shed 2 bases, with 15 bases lying between them. This CDR3 contains 15 residues. Using its own MiXCR run on the reads, TCRdb lists one record per CDR3 protein. The top ten clones hold approximately 15% of a sample with approximately 290,000 distinct CDR3 sequences, roughly 23% of them seen once. In the case of this clonotype: This may be a read error, as it is one base from a much larger clone. It is likely a read error, because the conserved phenylalanine at the end of the CDR3 is missing.

The chain employs TRBV28 and TRBJ2-1; no definite D call. The receptor was derived from a human donor in good health (CMV status not recorded). Some clones in this sample may be carry-over from other donors' samples. The sequenced sample was PBMCs. CDR3 in amino acids: CASTSSGDPYNEQFY. The CDR3 DNA is TGTGCCAGCACCTCGTCGGGTGACCCCTACAATGAGCAGTTCTAC.